This T cell receptor (beta chain) was observed in a study of blood T cell repertoires in COVID-19. Study information: Donors in the United States, Italy and Spain gave samples during acute or convalescent COVID-19. The analysed material was cDNA or gDNA that came from T cells, B-cell-depleted T cells, or PBMCs.

Authors' analysis steps: Reference gene primer amplification gave estimated nucleated cell counts. Some clones are missing from TCRdb's copy, which holds only in-frame ones; the method was immunoSEQ multiplex PCR. Clone size and the V and J calls come from that table; the DNA yielded D and trimming. The table records some 200,000 clones, around 83% of them present only once. The CDR3 is 13 residues long. The V gene's germline CDR1 is MDHEN and CDR2 SYDVKM. Trimming took 10 bases from V and 3 from J, leaving 13 bases between them. What was sequenced was peripheral blood. The receptor's source is an elderly woman in a cohort sampled during active or convalescent COVID-19. The V call is TRBV28, the J call TRBJ1-5; D is perhaps TRBD1 (5 bases). CDR3 in DNA: TGTGCCACCACGGGGGAGAACAATCAGCCCCAGCATTTT. This codes for CATTGENNQPQHF.